This TCR beta chain was recovered during a study of OX40 agonist ivuxolimab in advanced cancers. Whole-study context: Cancers in dose escalation were hepatocellular, melanoma, renal cell and head and neck.

Broader study findings: Clones of CD4+ and CD8+ blood T cells grew by week 6 at doses of 0.1 to 3.0 mg/kg. With doses of 0.1-3.0 mg/kg, partial responders showed among the lowest clonal expansion.

The assay was immunoSEQ multiplex PCR, and TCRdb's table has in-frame clones only and misses some. The repertoire holds fewer than 95,000 clones, with around nine tenths as singletons. Germline lookup yields CDR1 MNHNY and CDR2 SVGAGI (reference sequence). V gave up 2 bases and J gave up 8 bases, with 21 bases separating them. The CDR3 spans 16 residues. As concerns this clone: Its antigen is not identified.

The sample here was CD4+ or CD8+ T cells sorted from blood, taken in a trial of the OX40 agonist ivuxolimab. The rearrangement joins TRBV6-6 to TRBJ1-2, with D tentatively TRBD1 (5 bases). This TCR derives from an adult with an advanced solid tumor such as melanoma, head and neck, liver or kidney cancer. The CDR3 here is CASSYTISGTLPGYTF. CDR3 sequence (DNA): TGTGCCAGCAGTTACACAATCTCCGGGACCTTACCAGGCTACACCTTC.